The 2 T cell receptor beta chains reported below all come from one sample, sequenced in a study of blood T cell repertoires in COVID-19. The repertoire was sequenced with immunoSEQ multiplex PCR; TCRdb's copy has only in-frame clones and lacks some. The data show 15,000 to 20,000 clones, with about nine tenths seen just once and roughly 6.6% held by the top ten. Sequenced input: peripheral blood. The receptors originated from a human donor in a cohort sampled during active COVID-19.

The chain carries TRBV9 and TRBJ1-3; TRBD1 matches at 8 bases. The CDR3 sequence is 16 residues long. Germline values: CDR1 SGDLS, CDR2 YYNGEE. V lost 8 bases to trimming and J lost 0 bases; unmatched junction nucleotides: 10. CDR3 protein: CASGTGPNPSGNTIYF. Written as DNA, the CDR3 is TGTGCCAGTGGGACAGGCCCTAATCCCTCTGGAAACACCATATATTTT.

The rearrangement joins TRBV19 to TRBJ2-7; D may be TRBD2 (5 bases). The CDR3 is 13 amino acids. V was trimmed by 8 bases and J by 5 bases, leaving 16 bases between them. From germline, CDR1 is LNHDA and CDR2 SQIVND (reference sequence). CDR3: CASSRTGKDEQYF. CDR3 nucleotides: TGTGCCAGTTCCCGGACTGGGAAGGACGAGCAGTACTTC.